This T cell receptor beta chain was observed in a study of T cells after posttransplantation cyclophosphamide. Generated by immunoSEQ multiplex PCR, the TCRdb table keeps only in-frame clones and is missing some. The sample yields around 34,000 clones, without any singletons. Whole-study results and caveats: Recipient CMV seropositivity and CMV reactivation strongly tracked TRB clonality.

Peripheral blood was collected from the related graft donor on the marrow donation day. There are many counts of this clone. Antigen specificity is unknown. The CDR3 length is 16 residues. V lost 6 bases and J 4 bases, leaving 21 bases between the germline ends. Germline V CDR1 and CDR2: MNHNY, SVGAGI (reference sequence). This clonotype was obtained from a man in his fifties or sixties in good health, CMV-negative, and a related stem cell transplant donor. Sample: PBMCs. The chain combines TRBV6-6 with TRBJ2-5, with D unresolved. DNA for the CDR3: TGTGCCAGCAGCCAGAACAACCCCCTGACTCCAGAGACCCAGTACTTC. Residues: CASSQNNPLTPETQYF.